Following are 10 T cell receptor beta chains from one sample sequenced in a study of post-analysis software for immune sequencing data. Study-level results: Among roughly five TRBV segments more frequent in patients than controls were TRBV5-6, TRBV5-1 and TRBV20-1.

Their cognate antigens are unknown. Carried by the TCR beta cDNA libraries were unique molecular identifiers. TCRdb analysed the PCR reads with MiXCR anew, one entry per CDR3 protein. This sample carries hundreds of thousands of distinct CDR3 sequences, roughly 27% of them seen once, and the ten largest clones take more than 0.55%. The source material was blood. All receptors come from a girl aged 5-17 years with multiple sclerosis.

V is TRBV7-2 and J is TRBJ2-5; 10 bases agree with TRBD2. Germline-derived CDR1 and CDR2 are SGHTA and FQGNSA. Trimming cost V 3 bases and J 12 bases; bases outside gene matches: 16. This CDR3 contains 16 residues. CDR3 bases: TGTGCCAGCAGCTTTTCGGGCGATGAGCGGGAGGGGAGGAAGTACTTC. It is translated as CASSFSGDEREGRKYF.

This clonotype came up once. V and J are TRBV29-1 and TRBJ2-5; TRBD1 agrees at 7 bases. The CDR3 has 14 amino acids. V shed 4 bases and J 4 bases; nucleotides not matched to a gene: 9. Germline V gene data show CDR1 as SQVTM and CDR2 as ANQGSEA. CDR3 loop: CSVGASRGTETQYF. CDR3 coding DNA: TGCAGCGTTGGAGCTAGCAGGGGGACAGAGACCCAGTACTTC.

Worth noting for this clonotype: Likely a read error: the CDR3 ends without its conserved phenylalanine or tryptophan. This sequence joins TRBV3-1 and TRBJ2-3, with TRBD1 identical over 11 bases. This CDR3 region has 16 residues. J was trimmed by 4 bases and V by 4 bases; bases with no gene match: 7. Germline CDR1 LGHDT, CDR2 YNNKEL (reference sequence). The CDR3 DNA reads as TGTGCCAGCAGCCCATGGACAGGGGGCTTCGCAGATACGCAGTATTTA. It codes for CASSPWTGGFADTQYL.

This clonotype was observed a few times. The J gene is TRBJ1-5, the V gene TRBV20-1, with D hard to call. Trimming pared 6 bases from V and 5 bases from J, leaving 17 bases between. From germline, CDR1 is DFQATT and CDR2 SNEGSKA (reference sequence). This CDR3 region has 14 residues. The DNA for the CDR3 is TGCAGTGCCCGGACGCTGGGGAGGGATCAGCCCCAGCATTTT. It specifies CSARTLGRDQPQHF.

There are many counts of this clonotype. This sequence joins TRBV20-1 and TRBJ2-5, with unresolved D. The germline V gene encodes CDR1 DFQATT and CDR2 SNEGSKA (reference sequence). Between the trimmed V and J ends, which lost 6 bases and 6 bases, there was a span of 17 bases. CDR3 length equals 13 residues. The CDR3, as DNA: TGCAGTGCGTTTAACGACGCGTTAAAGACCCAGTACTTC. Amino acids: CSAFNDALKTQYF.

This clonotype was seen a few times. This chain joins TRBV6-5 and TRBJ1-2; D unresolved. Trimming removed 1 base from V and 7 bases from J, with 25 bases in between. Germline CDR1 reads MNHEY; CDR2 reads SVGAGI. This CDR3 has 18 residues. For the CDR3, the DNA is TGTGCCAGCAGTTACTTTGGGCTTGGTGGCCGAGCAGTCGGTGGCTACACCTTC. It translates to CASSYFGLGGRAVGGYTF.

V is TRBV6-6 and J is TRBJ1-1; D may be TRBD1 (6 bases). V was shortened by 6 bases and J by 1 base, with 12 bases between the two germline ends. Germline loops: CDR1 MNHNY, CDR2 SVGAGI (reference sequence). The CDR3 loop spans 14 amino acids. In nucleotides, the CDR3 is TGTGCCAGCAGATACGGGACACAGAACACTGAAGCTTTCTTT. Protein sequence: CASRYGTQNTEAFF.

Only a few counts were recorded for this clonotype. V and J are TRBV7-9 and TRBJ2-6, with D possibly being TRBD1 (5 bases). Deletions cut 1 base from V and 0 bases from J, with 13 bases between. Germline CDR1 is SEHNR and CDR2 is FQNEAQ (reference sequence). There are 18 residues in the CDR3. The CDR3, as DNA: TGTGCCAGCAGCTTAGGGTCCCACCAGGGCTCTGGGGCCAACGTCCTGACTTTC. Translated: CASSLGSHQGSGANVLTF. Filled out from reference TRBV7-9 and TRBJ2-6, the complete variable domain reads DTGVSQNPRHKITKRGQNVTFRCDPISEHNRLYWYRQTLGQGPEFLTYFQNEAQLEKSRLLSDRFSAERPKGSFSTLEIQRTEQGDSAMYLCASSLGSHQGSGANVLTFGAGSRLTVL.

There are many counts of this clonotype. As DNA, the CDR3 is TGTGCCAGCAGTCCTCCCGGGACAGCAGAGACCCAGTACTTC. It specifies CASSPPGTAETQYF. The V and J genes are TRBV28 and TRBJ2-5; 7 nucleotides align to TRBD1. This CDR3 has 14 amino acids. V lost 5 bases to trimming and J lost 4 bases; unmatched junction nucleotides: 7. From germline, CDR1 is MDHEN and CDR2 SYDVKM.

This clonotype was found many times. This rearrangement joins TRBV29-1 to TRBJ2-7; possibly TRBD1 for D (6 bases). Germline V gene sequence: CDR1 SQVTM, CDR2 ANQGSEA. Trimming removed 3 bases from V and 4 bases from J, with 7 bases in between. The CDR3 has 11 amino acids. CDR3 residues: CSVDRGYEQYF. The CDR3 region has the DNA TGCAGCGTTGATAGGGGGTACGAGCAGTACTTC.